Listed below are T cell receptor beta chains from one sample, sequenced in a study of T cells after yellow fever vaccination. TCRdb re-derived calls from the 5' RACE reads in MiXCR, one entry per CDR3 protein. The profile shows about 240,000 distinct CDR3 sequences, less than 9% of them singletons. The specimen was CD4+ T cells sorted from PBMCs, collected 15 days after the yellow fever booster vaccination. Receptors were obtained from a man aged 25-45 years who received the YFV17D yellow fever vaccine. Both conserved end residues are part of each CDR3. D genes are given only for firm matches. Size values are once, few and many counts, or a class for expanded clones, and some rows have none.

J: TRBJ2-5
D: -
V: TRBV7-2
size: -
CDR3: CASSLVGAPGQETQYF
DNA: TGTGCCAGCAGCTTAGTGGGGGCGCCAGGCCAAGAGACCCAGTACTTC

J: TRBJ2-1
D: TRBD2
V: TRBV2
size: many
CDR3: CASGREAFNEQFF
DNA: TGTGCCAGCGGGCGGGAGGCATTCAATGAGCAGTTCTTC

J: TRBJ2-5
D: -
V: TRBV6-1
size: -
CDR3: CASSRTGGYQETQYF
DNA: TGTGCCAGCAGCAGGACAGGAGGGTATCAAGAGACCCAGTACTTC

J: TRBJ2-5
D: -
V: TRBV12-3/TRBV12-4
size: -
CDR3: CASSRKGQETQYF
DNA: TGTGCCAGCAGCAGAAAAGGGCAAGAGACCCAGTACTTC

J: TRBJ2-3
D: -
V: TRBV20-1
size: few
CDR3: CSALRLAQSISTDTQYF
DNA: TGCAGTGCCCTAAGATTGGCGCAGTCAATTAGCACAGATACGCAGTATTTT

J: TRBJ1-4
D: TRBD1
V: TRBV7-6
size: few
CDR3: CASSSGGRTNEKLFF
DNA: TGTGCCAGCAGCTCAGGGGGGCGAACTAATGAAAAACTGTTTTTT

J: TRBJ2-5
D: TRBD2
V: TRBV5-1
size: many
CDR3: CASSSNRGDETQYF
DNA: TGCGCCAGCAGCTCAAACCGGGGGGACGAGACCCAGTACTTC

J: TRBJ2-3
D: TRBD1
V: TRBV25-1
size: many
CDR3: CASTGGPGTDTQYF
DNA: TGTGCCAGCACAGGGGGTCCCGGCACAGATACGCAGTATTTT

J: TRBJ1-5
D: TRBD1
V: TRBV20-1
size: -
CDR3: CSARDRDQPQHF
DNA: TGCAGTGCCAGGGACAGGGATCAGCCCCAGCATTTT

J: TRBJ2-5
D: TRBD2
V: TRBV6-5
size: -
CDR3: CASSYVPSGLGRQETQYF
DNA: TGTGCCAGCAGTTACGTCCCTAGCGGGCTGGGGCGCCAAGAGACCCAGTACTTC

J: TRBJ2-3
D: TRBD1
V: TRBV7-6
size: many
CDR3: CASSLQGAGTDTQYF
DNA: TGTGCCAGCAGCTTGCAGGGGGCAGGCACAGATACGCAGTATTTT

J: TRBJ2-1
D: -
V: TRBV7-2
size: many
CDR3: CASSLGGTINEQFF
DNA: TGTGCCAGCAGCTTAGGGGGGACCATAAATGAGCAGTTCTTC

J: TRBJ2-7
D: -
V: TRBV20-1
size: -
CDR3: CSTIAHSYEQYF
DNA: TGCAGTACGATCGCCCACTCCTACGAGCAGTACTTC

J: TRBJ2-7
D: TRBD1
V: TRBV4-1
size: -
CDR3: CASSQEGDRASEQYF
DNA: TGCGCCAGCAGCCAAGAGGGGGACAGGGCGAGCGAGCAGTACTTC

J: TRBJ1-5
D: TRBD1
V: TRBV20-1
size: few
CDR3: CSARARGRGQGQPQHF
DNA: TGCAGTGCTAGAGCTCGGGGCAGGGGGCAGGGTCAGCCCCAGCATTTT

J: TRBJ2-3
D: -
V: TRBV11-2
size: many
CDR3: CASSLDPLGALLTDTQYF
DNA: TGTGCCAGCAGCTTAGACCCCCTAGGCGCTCTACTCACAGATACGCAGTATTTT

J: TRBJ2-1
D: -
V: TRBV6-5
size: -
CDR3: CASSSQGWDEQFF
DNA: TGTGCCAGCAGTTCCCAGGGGTGGGATGAGCAGTTCTTC

J: TRBJ2-3
D: -
V: TRBV19
size: few
CDR3: CASSIEFVRSATDTQYF
DNA: TGTGCCAGTAGTATAGAGTTCGTGCGGAGTGCCACAGATACGCAGTATTTT

J: TRBJ2-1
D: -
V: TRBV5-5
size: -
CDR3: CASSLLKEQFF
DNA: TGTGCCAGCAGCTTGTTGAAGGAGCAGTTCTTC

J: TRBJ2-7
D: -
V: TRBV4-3
size: -
CDR3: CASSQEFRGAYEQYF
DNA: TGCGCCAGCAGCCAAGAGTTCAGGGGGGCGTACGAGCAGTACTTC

J: TRBJ2-5
D: -
V: TRBV29-1
size: many
CDR3: CSVEDRLVGQTQYF
DNA: TGCAGCGTTGAAGATCGATTAGTGGGGCAGACCCAGTACTTC

J: TRBJ2-1
D: -
V: TRBV7-2
size: many
CDR3: CASSLGATYNEQFF
DNA: TGTGCCAGCAGCTTAGGGGCCACCTACAATGAGCAGTTCTTC

J: TRBJ2-1
D: TRBD2
V: TRBV24-1
size: -
CDR3: CATSDAGTSGSSYNEQFF
DNA: TGTGCCACCAGTGATGCCGGGACTAGCGGGAGCTCCTACAATGAGCAGTTCTTC

J: TRBJ2-7
D: -
V: TRBV12-3/TRBV12-4
size: -
CDR3: CASSFAVVAPYEQYF
DNA: TGTGCCAGCAGTTTCGCCGTCGTTGCGCCCTACGAGCAGTACTTC

J: TRBJ2-7
D: -
V: TRBV20-1
size: many
CDR3: CSAREVYEQYF
DNA: TGCAGTGCTAGAGAGGTCTACGAGCAGTACTTC

J: TRBJ1-4
D: -
V: TRBV9
size: many
CDR3: CASSVANRVNEKLFF
DNA: TGTGCCAGCAGCGTAGCGAACAGGGTAAATGAAAAACTGTTTTTT

J: TRBJ2-2
D: -
V: TRBV29-1
size: few
CDR3: CSVGGTVTNTGELFF
DNA: TGCAGCGTTGGAGGGACGGTCACGAACACCGGGGAGCTGTTTTTT

J: TRBJ2-4
D: TRBD1
V: TRBV6-2/TRBV6-3
size: many
CDR3: CASSTDRGSVNIQYF
DNA: TGTGCCAGCAGTACGGACAGGGGATCGGTAAACATTCAGTACTTC

J: TRBJ2-2
D: -
V: TRBV6-1
size: many
CDR3: CASKPQGRTGELFF
DNA: TGTGCCAGCAAGCCCCAGGGTAGGACCGGGGAGCTGTTTTTT

J: TRBJ1-1
D: -
V: TRBV20-1
size: few
CDR3: CSAKGSSVSTEAFF
DNA: TGCAGTGCTAAGGGTTCCTCTGTGAGCACTGAAGCTTTCTTT

J: TRBJ2-3
D: TRBD2
V: TRBV20-1
size: few
CDR3: CSARDSSGSADTQYF
DNA: TGCAGTGCTAGAGACTCTAGCGGGAGTGCAGATACGCAGTATTTT

J: TRBJ1-3
D: -
V: TRBV7-2
size: few
CDR3: CASSPQGDGNTIYF
DNA: TGTGCCAGCAGCCCTCAGGGAGATGGAAACACCATATATTTT

J: TRBJ1-2
D: TRBD1
V: TRBV5-1
size: -
CDR3: CASSRDRADYGYTF
DNA: TGCGCCAGCAGCCGGGACAGGGCGGACTATGGCTACACCTTC

J: TRBJ2-2
D: -
V: TRBV6-4
size: few
CDR3: CASSVQTGLGELFF
DNA: TGTGCCAGCAGTGTCCAAACAGGGCTCGGGGAGCTGTTTTTT

J: TRBJ1-6
D: -
V: TRBV6-6
size: many
CDR3: CASTGDLVSPLHF
DNA: TGTGCCAGCACCGGGGATCTAGTTTCACCCCTCCACTTT

J: TRBJ2-3
D: -
V: TRBV7-2
size: many
CDR3: CASSFTGQDTQYF
DNA: TGTGCCAGCAGCTTCACAGGGCAAGATACGCAGTATTTT

J: TRBJ2-1
D: -
V: TRBV20-1
size: few
CDR3: CSASRLIHEQFF
DNA: TGCAGTGCTAGTAGGCTAATCCATGAGCAGTTCTTC

J: TRBJ2-1
D: -
V: TRBV20-1
size: many
CDR3: CSASQTGEQFF
DNA: TGCAGTGCTAGCCAAACGGGGGAGCAGTTCTTC

J: TRBJ2-5
D: -
V: TRBV12-3/TRBV12-4
size: few
CDR3: CASTGLRPQETQYF
DNA: TGTGCCAGCACAGGGCTCAGACCGCAAGAGACCCAGTACTTC

J: TRBJ2-3
D: TRBD1
V: TRBV20-1
size: -
CDR3: CSASVRQGGTDTQYF
DNA: TGCAGTGCTAGCGTCAGGCAGGGGGGCACAGATACGCAGTATTTT

J: TRBJ2-7
D: -
V: TRBV4-3
size: -
CDR3: CASSQGTGRINEQYF
DNA: TGCGCCAGCAGCCAAGGGACGGGGAGAATCAACGAGCAGTACTTC

J: TRBJ2-3
D: TRBD2
V: TRBV20-1
size: few
CDR3: CSARDSTSGSLDTQYF
DNA: TGCAGTGCTAGAGATTCGACTAGCGGGTCTCTAGATACGCAGTATTTT

J: TRBJ1-5
D: -
V: TRBV10-2
size: -
CDR3: CASKTKGGNNQPQHF
DNA: TGCGCCAGCAAAACCAAGGGAGGGAACAATCAGCCCCAGCATTTT

J: TRBJ2-3
D: TRBD1
V: TRBV6-1
size: many
CDR3: CASSTRDRPTDTQYF
DNA: TGTGCCAGCAGTACACGGGACAGGCCCACAGATACGCAGTATTTT

J: TRBJ2-1
D: TRBD2
V: TRBV19
size: few
CDR3: CASSMVVAGGRGPHNEQFF
DNA: TGTGCCAGTAGTATGGTTGTAGCGGGAGGAAGGGGACCACACAATGAGCAGTTCTTC

J: TRBJ2-7
D: TRBD1
V: TRBV5-4
size: -
CDR3: CASSATGTGVSEQYF
DNA: TGTGCCAGCAGCGCAACCGGGACAGGGGTTTCCGAGCAGTACTTC

J: TRBJ2-7
D: -
V: TRBV4-3
size: few
CDR3: CASSHRTGDYEQYF
DNA: TGCGCCAGCAGCCACCGAACGGGAGATTACGAGCAGTACTTC

J: TRBJ2-2
D: TRBD2
V: TRBV9
size: -
CDR3: CASSVHPGLLSGELFF
DNA: TGTGCCAGCAGCGTTCACCCGGGACTACTCAGCGGGGAGCTGTTTTTT

J: TRBJ2-1
D: -
V: TRBV18
size: -
CDR3: CASSPGRQEQFF
DNA: TGTGCCAGCTCACCCGGCCGACAGGAGCAGTTCTTC